This TCR beta chain was sequenced in a study of PD-1 blockade in classical Hodgkin lymphoma. The V end was cut by 5 bases, the J end by 1 base, with 12 bases between. This CDR3 is 14 amino acids long. The germline CDR1 and CDR2 sequences are SGHAT and FQNNGV. Brentuximab vedotin exposure varied, and every patient relapsed after autologous stem cell transplantation. Repertoires were generated with immunoSEQ multiplex PCR, while TCRdb's copy carries only in-frame clones and drops some. The sample lists about 15,000 clones, about 86% occurring once. This TCR derives from a human donor with classical Hodgkin lymphoma. The source material was peripheral blood mononuclear cells (PBMCs), sampled at baseline. The gene calls are TRBV11-2 and TRBJ2-7; D gene unclear. The CDR3 protein is CASSLGFASYEQYF. DNA for the CDR3: TGTGCCAGCAGCCTAGGTTTTGCATCCTACGAGCAGTACTTC.